Below, 17 T cell receptor beta chains from the same sample are listed, as sequenced in a study of cytomegalovirus exposure and HLA in healthy donors. Data came from immunoSEQ multiplex PCR; TCRdb stores just in-frame clones and leaves some out. Counted here are 150,000 to 200,000 clones, 65% to 85% occurring once; the ten biggest clones make up under 3.5%. Sequencing was performed on PBMCs. These receptors came from a woman under 30 in good health and CMV-seropositive.

This chain connects TRBV25-1 to TRBJ2-1, with 7 bases identical to TRBD1. The CDR3 contains 15 residues. V gave up 3 bases and J gave up 6 bases; unmatched junction bases: 8. CDR1 and CDR2 (germline): MGHDK, SYGVNS. The CDR3 sequence: CASSDPTGSGNEQFF. Written as DNA, the CDR3 is TGTGCCAGCAGTGATCCGACAGGGTCTGGCAATGAGCAGTTCTTC.

The CDR3 sequence is CASSPIISGAVNEQFF. CDR3 sequence (DNA): TGTGCCAGCAGCCCAATTATTAGCGGGGCAGTGAATGAGCAGTTCTTC. The chain couples TRBV27 to TRBJ2-1; 8 bases are shared with TRBD2. The length of the CDR3 is 16 residues. From germline, CDR1 is MNHEY and CDR2 SMNVEV (reference sequence). J was trimmed by 7 bases and V by 6 bases; bases with no gene match: 14.

The gene calls are TRBV5-6 and TRBJ2-1, with unresolved D. V was pared by 4 bases and J by 7 bases, with 9 bases between. This CDR3 contains 12 residues. CDR1 and CDR2 from the germline V gene are SGHDT and YYEEEE. CDR3 protein: CASSGQPNEQFF. For the CDR3, the DNA is TGTGCCAGCAGCGGGCAGCCAAATGAGCAGTTCTTC.

The V gene is TRBV5-1, the J gene TRBJ1-3; TRBD1 aligns across 8 bases. In germline, CDR1 is SGHRS, CDR2 YFSETQ. V shed 1 base, J shed 4 bases, and the junction held 7 bases outside the gene matches. This CDR3 spans 16 amino acids. The CDR3 spells CASSLRWTGPGNTIYF. The CDR3 coding sequence is TGCGCCAGCAGCTTGAGGTGGACAGGGCCCGGAAACACCATATATTTT.

The chain carries TRBV19 and TRBJ1-6, with TRBD1 as a possible D gene (5 bases). Trimming left V 0 bases short and J 10 bases short, with 16 bases between. Germline lookup yields CDR1 LNHDA and CDR2 SQIVND (reference sequence). This CDR3 region has 16 residues. CDR3 region: CASSIEVGKGKSPLHF. The CDR3 DNA sequence: TGTGCCAGTAGTATAGAGGTTGGCAAGGGGAAGTCACCCCTCCACTTT.

This chain connects TRBV27 to TRBJ2-5; 7 bases fit TRBD2. Germline V gene data show CDR1 as MNHEY and CDR2 as SMNVEV (reference sequence). Trimming cost V 2 bases and J 3 bases; bases outside gene matches: 9. CDR3 length: 16 residues. The CDR3 sequence is CASSLGLGRGEETQYF. The CDR3, as DNA: TGTGCCAGCAGTTTAGGCCTCGGCCGGGGGGAAGAGACCCAGTACTTC.

The CDR3 DNA is TGCAGCGTTGTAGGGGAGGGCTATGGCTACACCTTC. It yields the protein CSVVGEGYGYTF. The gene calls are TRBV29-1 and TRBJ1-2, with D perhaps TRBD1 (5 bases). The CDR3 sequence is 12 residues long. Germline V gives CDR1 SQVTM, CDR2 ANQGSEA. The V end was cut by 4 bases, the J end by 4 bases, with 10 bases between.

This clone was observed a single time. The rearrangement uses TRBV11-2 and TRBJ1-1; D possibly corresponds to TRBD1 (5 bases). Per the germline V gene, CDR1 is SGHAT and CDR2 is FQNNGV. The CDR3 has 13 residues. V lost 4 bases, J lost 1 base, and 7 bases lay in between. The CDR3 loop is CASSSTENTEAFF. The CDR3 region has the DNA TGTGCCAGCAGCTCGACAGAGAACACTGAAGCTTTCTTT.

The CDR3 reads CASSLEGQGAGRDGYTF. In nucleotides, the CDR3 is TGCGCCAGCAGCTTGGAAGGACAGGGGGCCGGAAGGGATGGCTACACCTTC. The V and J genes are TRBV5-1 and TRBJ1-2; 11 positions match TRBD1. Losses at the gene ends were 0 bases for V and 6 bases for J; bases not matched to a gene: 10. The germline V gene encodes CDR1 SGHRS and CDR2 YFSETQ. The CDR3 runs to 17 residues.

This sequence joins TRBV5-6 and TRBJ1-1; no reliable D call. The V gene's germline CDR1 is SGHDT and CDR2 YYEEEE. V dropped 2 bases and J dropped 2 bases, with 10 bases sitting between them. There are 14 residues in the CDR3. DNA of the CDR3: TGTGCCAGCAGCTTTTGGAGAATCAACACTGAAGCTTTCTTT. Amino acids: CASSFWRINTEAFF.

The J gene is TRBJ1-5, the V gene TRBV2; TRBD1 aligns across 7 bases. The CDR3 has 15 amino acids. Per germline, CDR1 SNHLY and CDR2 FYNNEI. The trim removed 6 bases at V and 3 bases at J, leaving 8 bases unmatched. The DNA of the CDR3 is TGTGCCAGCAGAGACAGACAGGGCGTCAATCAGCCCCAGCATTTT. Its translation is CASRDRQGVNQPQHF.

The DNA for the CDR3 is TGTGCCAGCAGGCGGGAGCGGGGGGTCTGGGAGACCCAGTACTTC. As protein: CASRRERGVWETQYF. The rearrangement joins TRBV11-2 to TRBJ2-5, with 9 bases identical to TRBD2. The length of the CDR3 is 15 residues. Germline-derived CDR1 and CDR2 are SGHAT and FQNNGV. V shed 6 bases, J shed 5 bases, and the junction held 10 bases outside the gene matches.

This chain connects TRBV5-5 to TRBJ2-7, with 7 bases identical to TRBD1. The germline CDR1 and CDR2 sequences are SGHKS and YYEKEE (reference sequence). J gave up 3 bases and V 3 bases, and 3 bases lay outside the gene matches. This CDR3 spans 13 amino acids. CDR3 sequence (DNA): TGTGCCAGCAGCTATTGGGACAGCTACGAGCAGTACTTC. It translates to CASSYWDSYEQYF.

Details on this clone: It is likely a read error, because the conserved phenylalanine at the end of the CDR3 is missing. Because the CDR3's place on the DNA is in doubt, the DNA is left out and the CDR3 is given as listed by TCRdb. CDR3: CASTSDWVWC. This chain connects TRBV6-1 to TRBJ2-7; TRBD2, the table's D call, lacks a check against the DNA. Germline CDR1 is MNHNS and CDR2 is SASEGT. The CDR3 is 10 amino acids in total, end residues counted.

The J gene is TRBJ1-1, the V gene TRBV5-5; D is unresolved. Per germline, CDR1 SGHKS and CDR2 YYEKEE (reference sequence). This CDR3 comprises 14 residues. Trimming cost V 4 bases and J 3 bases, with 13 bases left between them. CDR3 protein: CASSANTGYTEAFF. The CDR3 bases are TGTGCCAGCAGCGCCAACACGGGGTACACTGAAGCTTTCTTT.

The V gene is TRBV2, the J gene TRBJ2-1; no reliable D call. The CDR3 is made up of 13 amino acids. Germline values: CDR1 SNHLY, CDR2 FYNNEI. V was cut by 3 bases and J by 5 bases, with 8 bases left in between. CDR3 loop: CASSDFPNNEQFF. The CDR3, as DNA: TGTGCCAGCAGTGATTTCCCTAACAATGAGCAGTTCTTC.

The V call is TRBV19, the J call TRBJ2-1; 8 positions agree with TRBD2. The CDR3 is 13 residues long. The germline CDR1 and CDR2 sequences are LNHDA and SQIVND (reference sequence). V trimming: 6 bases; J trimming: 6 bases; junction bases outside the gene matches: 4. CDR3: CASRLLAGNEQFF. The CDR3 nucleotides read TGTGCCAGTAGACTTCTAGCGGGCAATGAGCAGTTCTTC.